This TCR beta chain was obtained from a study of long-term antiretroviral therapy in people with HIV. Study background: The earliest samples came about a decade before the 2015 immediate-ART recommendation. Study results and limitations: Investigators report no available data on ART adherence, viral resistance or therapy changes. ART was followed by higher diversity that remained below transplant donor controls. Clonotypes expanded prior to ART showed repertoire dominance at all sampled time points.

Unmatched junction bases numbered 5, after V lost 6 bases and J lost 5 bases. The CDR3 length is 13 residues. The germline V gene encodes CDR1 SGHNT and CDR2 YYREEE (reference sequence). This was the immunoSEQ v3.0 assay at survey level. The repertoire was sequenced with immunoSEQ multiplex PCR; TCRdb's copy has only in-frame clones and lacks some. The table lists more than 12,000 clones, around 80% of them singletons. Remarks on this clone: Its antigen is unidentified.

The receptor was isolated from a man aged 35 to 55 with HIV. The sequencing here drew on unsorted PBMCs, taken 1.3 years before starting antiretroviral therapy. The chain is built from TRBV5-4 and TRBJ2-5; 9 bases fit TRBD1. DNA of the CDR3: TGTGCCAGCACGACAGGGGGGTTGGAGACCCAGTACTTC. Its translation: CASTTGGLETQYF.